This record covers a single T cell receptor beta chain. Its recognized antigen is unknown. Nothing much larger sits one base from this clone, and base qualities are not available. This sample stems from a study of CD8+CD57+ T cells in acquired aplastic anemia (dated by TCRdb to between 2017 and 2018). Turning to the overall study: DNA extracted from sorted CD4+ and CD8+ cells had a mean of approximately 3 ug, with a range of 0.2 to 27.4 ug. Mean read counts for healthy donor samples were 10 million to 10.8 million for CD4+ cells and 11.0 million for CD8+ cells.

In this study, sorted CD4+ and CD8+ T cells from the blood of healthy subjects and of severe aplastic anemia patients had their TCR repertoires deep-sequenced. Ficoll-Paque density gradient centrifugation was used to isolate peripheral blood mononuclear cells. Before DNA was extracted, CD4+ and CD8+ T cells were sorted using either FACS or magnetic beads. V and J are truncated by 7 bases and 2 bases respectively, leaving an intervening sequence of 17 bases. CDR1 and CDR2 were assigned from the germline V gene as SNHLY and FYNNEI. From its cysteine to its phenylalanine, the CDR3 spans 15 amino acids. The CDR3 DNA has 45 bases and is translated from base 1. Overall results and qualifications from the work: Some 31 CD8+ CDR3 sequences were shared between patients and controls but appeared highly expressed in patients and within their immunodominant clones. CD8+ Simpson's diversity did not differ significantly between patients and healthy controls (P=0.060).

Genomic DNA was used as template for profiling of TCR beta VDJ combinations and CDR3 sequences. An Illumina HiSeq 2000 was the platform used for TCR repertoire sequencing. The authors' pipeline ran thus. TRBV/TRBJ rearrangement plots, CDR3 size and DJ length profiles, and Simpson's diversity index were used to assess repertoires. The most abundant DNA sequence in the deep sequencing data was defined as the immunodominant clone. CDR3 amino acid sequences were screened for sharing across subjects and were compared with published repertoires and the VDJdb database. TCRdb reran the public reads through fastp at Q25 and MiXCR, keeping productive beta chains. Under each unique CDR3 protein, matching rows form one entry showing the most common genes and DNA. The V and J calls were determined by TCRdb, not by the authors. In this sample the table shows roughly 160,000 distinct CDR3 sequences, 55% to 80% of which occur a single time. Roughly 44% of the sample comes from the top ten.

This TCR came from a human donor in good health. Rearrangement joined TRBV2 to TRBJ1-2, with a tentative D gene TRBD1 over 6 matching bases. Sequences were obtained from sorted CD4+, CD8+, or CD8+CD57+ T cells (not recorded which) from PBMCs. CDR3 protein: CASTDWGAQNYGYTF. The nucleotide sequence is TGTGCCAGCACGGACTGGGGGGCTCAGAACTATGGCTACACCTTC.